The entry below describes one T cell receptor (beta chain). These data come from a study of identifying expanded T cells in peripheral blood. Clones were sequenced by immunoSEQ multiplex PCR, and TCRdb holds only the in-frame ones, with some missing. The sample has 95,000 to 150,000 clones, about 80% seen once; the top ten hold more than 2.5%. V lost 5 bases to trimming and J lost 0 bases, with 11 bases between them. This CDR3 spans 14 amino acids. CDR1 is MNHEY and CDR2 is SVGAGI in the germline V gene. Sample: blood. The gene calls are TRBV6-5 and TRBJ2-7, with D tentatively TRBD1 (6 bases). This clonotype was obtained from a person aged 18 to 70 in good health. The CDR3 protein is CASSDRDISYEQYF. CDR3 DNA sequence: TGTGCCAGCAGTGACCGGGACATCTCCTACGAGCAGTACTTC.